This passage covers 24 T cell receptor beta chains from one sample sequenced in a study of T cell responses to AZD1222 COVID-19 vaccine. Method: immunoSEQ multiplex PCR; TCRdb's copy keeps in-frame clones and lacks some. The sample lists around 67,000 clones, around 84% occurring once. The source was peripheral blood, collected on day 0 of AZD1222 vaccination. These receptors were taken from an adult in good health.

This sequence joins TRBV9 and TRBJ1-2, with D perhaps matching TRBD1 (5 bases). CDR1 and CDR2 (germline): SGDLS, YYNGEE. The CDR3 is 13 residues long. V lost 0 bases and J lost 6, with 9 bases in between. Here the CDR3 DNA reads TGTGCCAGCAGCGTAGGACAGACCCATGGCTACACCTTC. Protein product: CASSVGQTHGYTF.

The chain combines TRBV5-8 with TRBJ1-1, with TRBD1 matching over 7 bases. The CDR3 is 15 amino acids. The J segment lost 0 bases and the V segment lost 7 bases, leaving 9 bases of the junction unmatched. CDR1 is SGHTS and CDR2 is YDEGEE in the germline V gene. As DNA, the CDR3 is TGTGCCAGCGGGGTCGGGACAGAAATGAACACTGAAGCTTTCTTT. It encodes CASGVGTEMNTEAFF.

V gene TRBV28 combines with J gene TRBJ1-5; possible D gene TRBD1, 6 bases. Germline V gene data show CDR1 as MDHEN and CDR2 as SYDVKM. This CDR3 region has 14 residues. The V and J ends lost 6 bases and 6 bases respectively, with 15 bases between them. The CDR3 sequence is CASSRFEGGQPQHF. As DNA, the CDR3 is TGTGCCAGCAGCCGCTTCGAGGGGGGTCAGCCCCAGCATTTT.

Only one count was recorded for this clone. V gene TRBV4-3 combines with J gene TRBJ1-1; weak D call: TRBD1 (5 bases). The ends were cut back, 0 bases at V and 11 bases at J, with 25 bases in the middle. This CDR3 has 17 residues. The germline V gene encodes CDR1 LGHNA and CDR2 YSLEER. This chain's CDR3 is CASSQEQAGWGRLEAFF. For the CDR3, the DNA is TGCGCCAGCAGCCAAGAGCAGGCAGGATGGGGCAGGCTAGAGGCTTTCTTT.

This clone was recorded once. The CDR3, as DNA: TGTGCCAGCAGCCAAGGCTCAACCTACAATGAGCAGTTCTTC. Translation gives CASSQGSTYNEQFF. This chain connects TRBV4-2 to TRBJ2-1; D not certain. Germline lookup yields CDR1 LGHNA and CDR2 YNFKEQ. CDR3 length: 14 amino acids. The V and J ends lost 1 base and 2 bases respectively, with 6 bases between them.

The chain combines TRBV2 with TRBJ2-5, with 9 positions matching TRBD2. The J segment lost 8 bases and the V segment lost 4 bases, leaving 5 bases of the junction unmatched. Germline V CDR1 and CDR2: SNHLY, FYNNEI. The CDR3 totals 13 residues. The CDR3 here is CASSGAGGVTQYF. The CDR3 DNA reads TGTGCCAGCAGTGGAGCGGGGGGAGTAACCCAGTACTTC.

The V and J genes are TRBV28 and TRBJ1-3, with D possibly being TRBD1 (5 bases). The CDR3 runs to 14 residues. Trimming stripped 4 bases from V and 10 bases from J, with 17 bases between. In germline, CDR1 is MDHEN, CDR2 SYDVKM. The CDR3 DNA is TGTGCCAGCAGTTCCCCGATCTACTGGGGGACCATATATTTT. Protein sequence: CASSSPIYWGTIYF.

V is TRBV19 and J is TRBJ1-6; 7 bases are shared with TRBD1. The CDR3 length is 15 residues. With 8 bases clipped from V and 9 bases from J, the junction kept 13 bases outside the gene matches. Germline V gene data show CDR1 as LNHDA and CDR2 as SQIVND (reference sequence). The CDR3 coding sequence is TGTGCCAGTGGCGCTGATGACAGGGAGAGTTCACCCCTCCACTTT. Translation: CASGADDRESSPLHF.

The rearrangement uses TRBV10-2 and TRBJ2-4; D call uncertain. V was clipped by 7 bases and J by 2 bases, with 9 bases between them. CDR1 and CDR2 (germline): WSHSY, SAAADI. The CDR3 covers 13 residues. As DNA, the CDR3 is TGCGCCAGCAAAGAGCGCCCCAAAAACATTCAGTACTTC. Translated: CASKERPKNIQYF.

V and J are TRBV24-1 and TRBJ1-1; D is unclear. The CDR3 sequence is 13 residues long. The V and J ends lost 9 bases and 7 bases respectively, with 17 bases between them. In germline, CDR1 is KGHDR, CDR2 SFDVKD. CDR3: CATRGPGVGEAFF. The CDR3 bases are TGTGCCACCCGTGGGCCTGGGGTGGGTGAAGCTTTCTTT.

The V and J genes are TRBV6-6 and TRBJ2-7; 9 nucleotides agree with TRBD1. This CDR3 is built from 12 residues. Germline V CDR1 and CDR2: MNHNY, SVGAGI (reference sequence). Trimming took 8 bases from V and 6 from J; bases not matched to a gene: 5. CDR3 loop: CASCGQGSEQYF. In DNA, the CDR3 is TGTGCCAGCTGCGGACAGGGGAGCGAGCAGTACTTC.

This clone was observed once. The CDR3 is CASSLSSHGGYTF. The DNA of the CDR3 is TGTGCCAGCAGCTTATCCTCCCACGGAGGCTACACCTTC. V usage is TRBV6-5 and J usage is TRBJ1-2; no clear D. Germline lookup yields CDR1 MNHEY and CDR2 SVGAGI. The CDR3 length is 13 residues. Trimming took off 6 bases at V and 8 bases at J, with 16 bases between the two ends.

The chain is built from TRBV5-1 and TRBJ2-6, with 9 bases lining up with TRBD1. The germline CDR1 and CDR2 sequences are SGHRS and YFSETQ. The CDR3 has 17 residues. Trimming at V came to 4 bases and at J to 0 bases, leaving 5 bases not matched to a gene. The CDR3 is CASSPPQGASGANVLTF. The CDR3 DNA reads TGCGCCAGCAGCCCACCACAGGGGGCCTCTGGGGCCAACGTCCTGACTTTC.

This sequence joins TRBV9 and TRBJ2-7, with 8 bases that match TRBD1. V lost 2 bases and J lost 3; bases outside the gene matches: 4. CDR1 and CDR2 (germline): SGDLS, YYNGEE. The CDR3 has 14 residues. This chain's CDR3 is CASSVSGGGYEQYF. The DNA for the CDR3 is TGTGCCAGCAGCGTCTCAGGGGGCGGCTACGAGCAGTACTTC.

The V and J genes are TRBV28 and TRBJ2-7; D gene ambiguous. V was pared by 3 bases and J by 2 bases, with 17 bases between. Germline V lookup: CDR1 MDHEN, CDR2 SYDVKM. This CDR3 has 16 amino acids. The CDR3 nucleotides are TGTGCCAGCAGTTTCCCTCAAAGGTTCGCGCCCTACGAGCAGTACTTC. Protein product: CASSFPQRFAPYEQYF. Supplemented by reference TRBV28 and TRBJ2-7, the full variable domain reads DVKVTQSSRYLVKRTGEKVFLECVQDMDHENMFWYRQDPGLGLRLIYFSYDVKMKEKGDIPEGYSVSREKKERFSLILESASTNQTSMYLCASSFPQRFAPYEQYFGPGTRLTVT.

The chain couples TRBV27 to TRBJ1-3; D call uncertain. Germline values: CDR1 MNHEY, CDR2 SMNVEV (reference sequence). The CDR3 is 16 amino acids. Trimming took 1 base from V and 0 from J, leaving 10 bases between them. CDR3 in amino acids: CASSLLVPGSGNTIYF. CDR3 sequence (DNA): TGTGCCAGCAGTTTATTAGTTCCCGGCTCTGGAAACACCATATATTTT.

The rearrangement joins TRBV27 to TRBJ2-3; D ambiguous. The CDR3 is 17 residues long. In germline, CDR1 is MNHEY, CDR2 SMNVEV (reference sequence). Trimming cost V 3 bases and J 4 bases, with 20 bases left between them. The CDR3 DNA follows: TGTGCCAGCAGTTTGGGTTTCCGCTCTCTTTCTGCAGATACGCAGTATTTT. This encodes CASSLGFRSLSADTQYF.

As for this clone: Other nucleotide sequences from this sample produce the same CDR3. The chain is built from TRBV7-9 and TRBJ1-1; 9 positions match TRBD1. V trimming: 4 bases; J trimming: 0 bases; junction bases outside the gene matches: 3. CDR1 and CDR2 from the germline V gene are SEHNR and FQNEAQ (reference sequence). The CDR3 extends over 15 amino acids. CDR3 bases: TGTGCCAGCAGCTCGACAGGGGGGCTGAACACTGAAGCTTTCTTT. Its protein is CASSSTGGLNTEAFF. The full variable domain, with the rest looked up from reference TRBV7-9 and TRBJ1-1, is DTGVSQNPRHKITKRGQNVTFRCDPISEHNRLYWYRQTLGQGPEFLTYFQNEAQLEKSRLLSDRFSAERPKGSFSTLEIQRTEQGDSAMYLCASSSTGGLNTEAFFGQGTRLTVV.

J is TRBJ1-6 and V is TRBV7-9; D not resolved. V lost 5 bases to trimming and J lost 9 bases, with 14 bases between them. This CDR3 is built from 14 residues. CDR1 and CDR2 (germline): SEHNR, FQNEAQ (reference sequence). The CDR3 protein is CASSPGSASSPLHF. The CDR3 DNA follows: TGTGCCAGCAGCCCGGGAAGCGCAAGTTCACCCCTCCACTTT.

The V gene is TRBV28, the J gene TRBJ1-3, with D perhaps matching TRBD1 (6 bases). V was pared by 4 bases and J by 2 bases, with 18 bases between. There are 17 residues in the CDR3. Germline V lookup: CDR1 MDHEN, CDR2 SYDVKM. The CDR3 spells CASSWADRHKAGNTIYF. In DNA, the CDR3 is TGTGCCAGCAGTTGGGCGGACAGACATAAGGCTGGAAACACCATATATTTT.

The genes are TRBV7-2 and TRBJ1-1; 7 nucleotides agree with TRBD1. Germline CDR1 SGHTA, CDR2 FQGNSA. CDR3 length equals 14 residues. V shed 5 bases, J shed 3 bases, and the junction held 6 bases outside the gene matches. CDR3 sequence: CASSPAGGYTEAFF. CDR3 nucleotides: TGTGCCAGCAGCCCGGCAGGGGGTTACACTGAAGCTTTCTTT.

The chain employs TRBV6-2 or TRBV6-3 and TRBJ1-4, with unresolved D. With 5 bases removed from V and 2 bases from J, the gap between germline ends came to 15 bases. Germline V CDR1 and CDR2: MNHEY, SVGEGT. The CDR3 contains 16 residues. The CDR3 bases are TGTGCCAGCAGTCCCGGCGTCGTACGCACTAATGAAAAACTGTTTTTT. Amino acid sequence: CASSPGVVRTNEKLFF.

The rearrangement joins TRBV6-4 to TRBJ1-5; D not resolved. The germline V gene has CDR1 MRHNA and CDR2 SNTAGT. The germline V and J ends were trimmed by 5 bases and 0 bases, with 5 bases remaining between them. The CDR3 covers 13 residues. The CDR3 sequence is CASSSHSNQPQHF. In DNA, the CDR3 is TGTGCCAGCAGTTCTCATAGCAATCAGCCCCAGCATTTT.

The chain uses TRBV19 and TRBJ2-1, with unresolved D. The CDR3 is 16 residues long. Germline CDR1 LNHDA, CDR2 SQIVND (reference sequence). Trimming took off 3 bases at V and 3 bases at J, with 15 bases between the two ends. The CDR3 sequence is CASSMNYRKIYNEQFF. The CDR3 bases are TGTGCCAGTAGTATGAACTACCGGAAGATCTACAATGAGCAGTTCTTC.